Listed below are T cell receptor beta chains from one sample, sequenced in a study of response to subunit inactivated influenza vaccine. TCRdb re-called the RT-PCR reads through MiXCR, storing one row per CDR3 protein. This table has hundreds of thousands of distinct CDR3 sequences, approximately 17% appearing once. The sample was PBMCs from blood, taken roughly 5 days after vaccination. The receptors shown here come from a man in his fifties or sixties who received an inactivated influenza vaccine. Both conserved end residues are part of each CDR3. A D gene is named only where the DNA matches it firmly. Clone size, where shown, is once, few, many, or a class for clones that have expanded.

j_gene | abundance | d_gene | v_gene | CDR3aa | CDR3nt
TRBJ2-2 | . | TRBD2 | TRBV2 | CASRGTSGANTGELFF | TGTGCCAGCAGGGGGACTAGCGGGGCCAACACCGGGGAGCTGTTTTTT
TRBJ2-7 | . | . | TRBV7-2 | CASSLARRGVYEQYF | TGTGCCAGCAGCTTAGCGCGACGGGGAGTCTACGAGCAGTACTTC
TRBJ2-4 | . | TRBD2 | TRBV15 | CATSRDLASGSYF | TGTGCCACCAGCAGAGATCTTGCTAGCGGGAGTTACTTC
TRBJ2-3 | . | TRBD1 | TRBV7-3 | CASSRTGVDTDTQYF | TGTGCCAGCAGTCGGACAGGGGTGGACACAGATACGCAGTATTTT
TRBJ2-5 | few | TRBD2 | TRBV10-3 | CASSAGAQETQYF | TGTGCCTCCTCAGCGGGAGCTCAAGAGACCCAGTACTTC
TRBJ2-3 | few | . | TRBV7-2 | CASSPYGWDTQYF | TGTGCCAGCAGCCCCTATGGCTGGGATACGCAGTATTTT
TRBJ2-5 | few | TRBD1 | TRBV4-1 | CASSQLIQGVLAQYF | TGCGCCAGCAGCCAACTAATACAGGGGGTCTTGGCCCAGTACTTC
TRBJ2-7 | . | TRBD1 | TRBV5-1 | CASSMTGVDEQYF | TGCGCCAGCAGCATGACAGGGGTAGACGAGCAGTACTTC
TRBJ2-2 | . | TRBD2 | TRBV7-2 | CASSLAFPGLNTGELFF | TGTGCCAGCAGCTTAGCGTTCCCGGGACTAAACACCGGGGAGCTGTTTTTT
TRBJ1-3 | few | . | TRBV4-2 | CASSQEGSEWRNTIYF | TGTGCCAGCAGCCAAGAAGGCTCGGAGTGGAGGAACACCATATATTTT
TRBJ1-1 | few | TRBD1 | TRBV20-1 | CSAPDREGPNTEAFF | TGCAGTGCCCCAGACAGGGAGGGTCCGAACACTGAAGCTTTCTTT
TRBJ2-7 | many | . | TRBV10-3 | CAISKRTLEGVNEQYF | TGTGCCATCAGTAAGAGGACCCTCGAAGGTGTCAACGAGCAGTACTTC
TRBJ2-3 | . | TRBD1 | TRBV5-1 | CASGETGPTDTQYF | TGCGCCAGCGGAGAGACAGGGCCCACAGATACGCAGTATTTT
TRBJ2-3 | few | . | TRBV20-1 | CSARRERITDTQYF | TGCAGTGCTAGGAGGGAGAGGATCACAGATACGCAGTATTTT
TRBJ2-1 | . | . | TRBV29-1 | CSVEGGSYNEQFF | TGCAGCGTTGAAGGAGGCTCCTACAATGAGCAGTTCTTC
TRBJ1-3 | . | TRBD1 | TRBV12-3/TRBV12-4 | CASRPWTGESGNTIYF | TGTGCCAGCAGACCTTGGACAGGGGAATCTGGAAACACCATATATTTT
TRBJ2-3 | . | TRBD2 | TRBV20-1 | CSASRRGAEITDTQYF | TGCAGTGCTAGCCGGCGGGGGGCAGAAATTACAGATACGCAGTATTTT